Below, 8 T cell receptor beta chains from the same sample are listed, as sequenced in a study of CD8+ T cells in alopecia areata (dated by TCRdb to the late 2010s). The library relied on the immunoSEQ multiplex PCR assay. RNA was extracted from all samples and reverse transcribed into cDNA as template for TCR sequencing. Here the immuneACCESS table is served through TCRdb, limited to in-frame sequences with V and J called. Missing clones are a known gap in these copies; in checked studies unresolved V genes cover under half, and the rest lacks a known reason. Present in this sample are over 85,000 clones, 50% to 75% of which were seen just once. The ten top clones hold roughly 15% of the sample. The label giving this sample's time point can be read as: 4 weeks on oral tofacitinib. In the paper's terms, the treatment or condition label means: oral pan-JAK inhibitor, 5-10 mg twice daily. Sequenced here: CD8+ T cells sorted from blood, sampled at week 4, from a patient treated with tofacitinib. Source of these receptors: a human donor with alopecia areata.

The gene calls are TRBV2 and TRBJ2-7; D remains ambiguous. Germline lookup yields CDR1 SNHLY and CDR2 FYNNEI. CDR3 length equals 14 residues. The germline V and J ends were trimmed by 7 bases and 2 bases, with 15 bases remaining between them. The CDR3 protein is CASIGTTSTYEQYF. CDR3 bases: TGTGCCAGCATCGGAACAACTTCCACCTACGAGCAGTACTTC.

The chain links TRBV29-1 to TRBJ1-2; the D gene is possibly TRBD1 (5 bases). Germline V gene lookup returns CDR1 SQVTM and CDR2 ANQGSEA. V was pared by 2 bases and J by 0 bases, with 13 bases between. The length of the CDR3 is 15 residues. CDR3 in DNA: TGCAGCGTTGAACCTTCGGCAGGGCCTAACTATGGCTACACCTTC. Protein sequence: CSVEPSAGPNYGYTF.

This clone has just a few counts. This rearrangement joins TRBV4-3 to TRBJ2-5, with D tentatively TRBD1 (8 bases). The CDR3 length is 15 residues. Germline CDR1 LGHNA, CDR2 YSLEER. Trimming took 0 bases from V and 5 from J, leaving 13 bases between them. The CDR3 region has the DNA TGCGCCAGCAGCCAAGATACAGGGGGAGGGGAGACCCAGTACTTC. It yields the protein CASSQDTGGGETQYF.

This rearrangement joins TRBV5-6 to TRBJ2-5, with a weak D call TRBD1 (6 bases). Trimming took off 4 bases at V and 1 base at J, with 17 bases between the two ends. The CDR3 sequence is 16 residues long. Per germline, CDR1 SGHDT and CDR2 YYEEEE. Here the CDR3 DNA reads TGTGCCAGCAGCCGAATTGGGGACACGATCCAAGAGACCCAGTACTTC. It specifies CASSRIGDTIQETQYF.

This clone was seen a few times. The chain joins TRBV7-9 to TRBJ2-5; the match to TRBD1 covers 8 bases. The trim removed 3 bases at V and 6 bases at J, leaving 12 bases unmatched. Germline V gene sequence: CDR1 SEHNR, CDR2 FQNEAQ (reference sequence). There are 16 residues in the CDR3. CDR3 in amino acids: CASSLGQELADKTQYF. The CDR3 coding sequence is TGTGCCAGCAGCTTGGGACAGGAACTAGCCGACAAGACCCAGTACTTC.

J is TRBJ1-5 and V is TRBV2; 10 bases map to TRBD1. This CDR3 is built from 13 residues. Unmatched junction bases numbered 2, after V lost 6 bases and J lost 6 bases. Germline lookup yields CDR1 SNHLY and CDR2 FYNNEI. CDR3 region: CASRGQGGQPQHF. Written as DNA, the CDR3 is TGTGCCAGCAGAGGACAGGGGGGTCAGCCCCAGCATTTT.

The chain carries TRBV28 and TRBJ1-2; D remains unclear. Germline assignment: CDR1 MDHEN and CDR2 SYDVKM. This CDR3 is 14 amino acids long. Trimming took off 5 bases at V and 6 bases at J, with 16 bases between the two ends. CDR3 in amino acids: CASSPRAKADGYTF. CDR3 nucleotide sequence: TGTGCCAGCAGTCCTCGTGCGAAGGCGGATGGCTACACCTTC.

This clone has just one count. The rearrangement joins TRBV7-9 to TRBJ2-5; D is unresolved. Trimming stripped 5 bases from V and 0 bases from J, with 13 bases between. CDR3 length: 15 amino acids. The germline gives CDR1 SEHNR, CDR2 FQNEAQ (reference sequence). CDR3 amino acids: CASSDKLGYQETQYF. In DNA, the CDR3 is TGTGCCAGCAGCGATAAATTAGGCTACCAAGAGACCCAGTACTTC.